This T cell receptor beta chain was retrieved from a study of CD8 T cells in ankylosing spondylitis (dated by TCRdb to 2015 to 2018). At the level of the whole study: To find TCR variants linked to disease, the study profiled T cell receptor beta repertoires in ankylosing spondylitis patients and healthy donors. Peripheral blood samples were taken, and synovial fluid was additionally collected from ankylosing spondylitis patients. In total, the full study cohort was made up of about 110 healthy donors and 20 to 25 ankylosing spondylitis patients.

The run used an Illumina HiSeq 2500. Quantitative 5'-RACE with molecular barcodes was used to prepare TCR beta libraries. The authors' pipeline ran thus. A new computational method, built on a probabilistic model of VDJ rearrangement, was used to identify disease-linked TCR variants. The public reads were reprocessed in TCRdb via fastp at Q25 and MiXCR, keeping in-frame beta chains. Duplicate CDR3 protein sequences are folded into a single record with the most common DNA and genes. The authors' filters were not applied to this entry. The sample yields about 280,000 distinct CDR3 sequences; 20% were counted once. The biggest ten clones account for less than 9.5% of the sample. The CDR3 measures 15 amino acids from cysteine to phenylalanine. Only the CDR3 part of the read is kept: 45 bases, read in frame from the first base. In the germline V gene, CDR1 corresponds to SGHRS and CDR2 to YFSETQ. V is cut by 1 base and J by 0 bases, and the space between the germline ends is 8 bases.

This clonotype was observed a handful of times. The antigen this receptor binds is unknown. It has no much larger one-base neighbor in the sample; base qualities were not kept. Paper-wide results and their limitations: The disease-linked clones were reported as significantly enriched in matched synovial fluid samples from ankylosing spondylitis patients. Some of the motif variants had been reported before in the synovial fluid and blood of reactive arthritis patients, a finding that suggests common disease-initiation mechanisms. A TCR beta motif made up of eight or nine highly homologous amino acid variants appeared to be characteristic of blood from ankylosing spondylitis patients. A CD8+ phenotype was shown by the disease-linked clones, which were found at relatively low frequencies in peripheral blood.

The chain joins TRBV5-1 to TRBJ2-1; perhaps TRBD2 is the D gene, with 6 bases matching. The TCR originated in a male donor with ankylosing spondylitis or in good health (not recorded which). The sequenced sample was blood, either unsorted or a sorted T cell fraction (not recorded which). The DNA sequence is given as TGCGCCAGCAGCTTGACAGCGGGCTCCTACAATGAGCAGTTCTTC. It encodes CASSLTAGSYNEQFF.